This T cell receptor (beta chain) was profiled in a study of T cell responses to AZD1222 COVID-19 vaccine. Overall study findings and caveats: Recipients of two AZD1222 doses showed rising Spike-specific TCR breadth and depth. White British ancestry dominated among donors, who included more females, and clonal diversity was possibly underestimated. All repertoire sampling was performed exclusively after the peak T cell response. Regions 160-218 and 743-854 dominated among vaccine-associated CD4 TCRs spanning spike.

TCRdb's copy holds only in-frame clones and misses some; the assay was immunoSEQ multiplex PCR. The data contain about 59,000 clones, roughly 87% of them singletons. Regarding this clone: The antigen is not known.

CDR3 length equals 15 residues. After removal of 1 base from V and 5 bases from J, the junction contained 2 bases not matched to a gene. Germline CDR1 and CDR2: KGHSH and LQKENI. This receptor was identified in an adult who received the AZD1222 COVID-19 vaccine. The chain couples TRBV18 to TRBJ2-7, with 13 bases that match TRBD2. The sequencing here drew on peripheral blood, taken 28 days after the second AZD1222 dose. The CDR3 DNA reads TGTGCCAGCTCACCACGGACTAGCGGGAGCGACGAGCAGTACTTC. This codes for CASSPRTSGSDEQYF.